The rows below give T cell receptor beta chains drawn from one sample of a study. TCRdb independently ran MiXCR on the 5' RACE reads; one entry per CDR3 protein. The table shows about 10,000 distinct CDR3 sequences, with less than 15% occurring only once. What was sequenced was Tregs sorted from blood. The source of these receptors is a female donor with breast cancer. Each CDR3 is given with its conserved first and last residue. The order of the fields is V gene, D gene, J gene, clone size, CDR3 DNA, CDR3 protein. The D gene is left open where the match is weak. Where a row states a size, it is once, few, many or the class of an expanded clone; other rows omit it.

>TRBV9|TRBD2|TRBJ2-7|many
TGTGCCAGCAGCCCTAGACTAGCGGGGCTCTACGAGCAGTACTTC
CASSPRLAGLYEQYF
>TRBV28|NA|TRBJ1-5|medium-sized
TGTGCCAGCAGTCGCCGAGCGGGAGGGGTAGGCAATCAGCCCCAGCATTTT
CASSRRAGGVGNQPQHF
>TRBV18|NA|TRBJ1-5|many
TGTGCCAGCTCACTGGGGGACGGCAATCAGCCCCAGCATTTT
CASSLGDGNQPQHF
>TRBV6-5|TRBD2|TRBJ2-2|many
TGTGCCAGCAGGCCGCCTCTAGCGGGCGGGGAGCTGTTTTTT
CASRPPLAGGELFF
>TRBV3-1|NA|TRBJ1-1|few
TGTGCCAGCAGCCAAGAAGGGGCTCGGGGGACTGAAGCTTTCTTT
CASSQEGARGTEAFF
>TRBV7-9|NA|TRBJ2-2|many
TGTGCCAGTCGAAAGACAGGACACACCGGGGAGCTGTTTTTT
CASRKTGHTGELFF
>TRBV6-5|NA|TRBJ1-5|few
TGTGCCGGCAGATTCTTGAGGGACGGCAATCAGCCCCAGCATTTT
CAGRFLRDGNQPQHF
>TRBV5-1|NA|TRBJ2-3|many
TGCGCCAGCAGCTTGTCTGACATCCAGGGAGATACGCAGTATTTT
CASSLSDIQGDTQYF
>TRBV5-6|TRBD1|TRBJ2-7|medium-sized
TGTGCCAGCAGCTCCCAGGGGGCATCCTACGAGCAGTACTTC
CASSSQGASYEQYF
>TRBV7-3|NA|TRBJ1-1|medium-sized
TGTGCCAGCAGCTTAAGGACGGGCGGGGAAGCTTTCTTT
CASSLRTGGEAFF
>TRBV7-9|NA|TRBJ1-2|medium-sized
TGTGCCAGCAGCATCGGGCCACTTGGCTACACCTTC
CASSIGPLGYTF
>TRBV7-9|NA|TRBJ1-1|medium-sized
TGTGCCAGCAGCTTGGGGACGGTCAGGCCTGAAGCTTTCTTT
CASSLGTVRPEAFF
>TRBV27|NA|TRBJ2-2|few
TGTGCCAGCAGTTTATCCCTTACGGGCACGCCGGCGTCGGAGCTGTTTTTT
CASSLSLTGTPASELFF
>TRBV12-3/TRBV12-4|NA|TRBJ2-7|many
TGTGCCAGCAGTTCCAATTACAATCAGTACTTC
CASSSNYNQYF
>TRBV28|TRBD1|TRBJ1-4|few
TGTGCCAGCAGTCTCGACAGGGGGCCCAGAGGGAATGAAAAACTGTTTTTT
CASSLDRGPRGNEKLFF
>TRBV29-1|NA|TRBJ1-2|medium-sized
TGCAGCGTGGGCCCGGGCGACTATGGCTACACCTTC
CSVGPGDYGYTF
>TRBV29-1|TRBD1|TRBJ1-5|medium-sized
TGCAGCGTTGGGGAGGGGGCTCGGCAGCCCCAGCATTTT
CSVGEGARQPQHF
>TRBV11-3|NA|TRBJ2-1|few
TGTGCCAGCAGCTTAGGGGGCCGGGACGAGCAGTTCTTC
CASSLGGRDEQFF
>TRBV5-1|NA|TRBJ2-1|many
TGCGCCAGCAGCTTGGCCCCTTCTCTGGGGTTCGGGAATGAGCAGTTCTTC
CASSLAPSLGFGNEQFF
>TRBV28|TRBD2|TRBJ2-7|medium-sized
TGTGCCAGCACCCCATGGACGGGAGGCGTCTACGAGCAGTACTTC
CASTPWTGGVYEQYF
>TRBV27|TRBD2|TRBJ2-3|many
TGTGCCAGCAGTTTACTAGCGGGAGTGACAGATACGCAGTATTTT
CASSLLAGVTDTQYF
>TRBV3-1|NA|TRBJ1-6|NA
TGTGCCAGCAGCCAAAATAATTCACCCCTCCACTTT
CASSQNNSPLHF
>TRBV20-1|NA|TRBJ2-1|many
TGCAGTGCCGAGTCCGGGGCCCCGGGGCAGTTCTTC
CSAESGAPGQFF
>TRBV27|NA|TRBJ1-2|medium-sized
TGTGCCAGCAGTTTTGAAGGGGGGGAACACTATGGCTACACCTTC
CASSFEGGEHYGYTF
>TRBV2|TRBD1|TRBJ2-5|many
TGTGCCAGCAGCTCGGGACAGCCGCAGAGCGAGACCCAGTACTTC
CASSSGQPQSETQYF
>TRBV18|TRBD1|TRBJ1-1|few
TGTGCCGGCTCACGGACAGGGGTGAACACTGAAGCTTTCTTT
CAGSRTGVNTEAFF
>TRBV5-1|NA|TRBJ2-1|many
TGCGCCAGCAGCTTTGGGGGTAGCAATGAGCAGTTCTTC
CASSFGGSNEQFF
>TRBV5-5|NA|TRBJ2-5|medium-sized
TGTGCCAGCACCCCCCGGCTAGAACAAGAGACCCAGTACTTC
CASTPRLEQETQYF
>TRBV5-1|NA|TRBJ2-1|NA
TGCGCCAGCCGGACTTCGGGCTCCGACAATGAGCAGTCCTTC
CASRTSGSDNEQSF
>TRBV19|NA|TRBJ2-3|NA
TGTGCCAGTAGTCAAGATCCGGTGAGCACAGATACGCAGTATTTT
CASSQDPVSTDTQYF
>TRBV25-1|NA|TRBJ2-7|medium-sized
TGTGCCAGCTCGAACTCCGGGGCGCACGAGCAGTACTTC
CASSNSGAHEQYF
>TRBV29-1|TRBD1|TRBJ1-5|medium-sized
TGCAGCGTTGTAGAGGGGGCGCGTAATCAGCCCCAGCATTTT
CSVVEGARNQPQHF
>TRBV4-1|NA|TRBJ2-7|medium-sized
TGCGCCAGCAGCCAACGGGGCGGGGACGAGCAGTACTTC
CASSQRGGDEQYF
>TRBV5-5|NA|TRBJ2-7|medium-sized
TGTGCCAGCAGCTCGGAGGAGGGTGTCGAGCAGTACTTC
CASSSEEGVEQYF
>TRBV6-5|NA|TRBJ1-2|NA
TGTGGCAGCAGTGCCCTGGGGGGAGTGGACTATGGCTACACCTTC
CGSSALGGVDYGYTF
>TRBV6-6|TRBD1|TRBJ1-5|NA
TGTGCCGGCAGTAGGACAGGGGGCTATGAGCCCCAGCGTTTT
CAGSRTGGYEPQRF
>TRBV7-2|NA|TRBJ2-1|NA
TGTGCCAGCAGCTTAGTGGTCGAGGTTACCTACAATGAACAGTTCTTC
CASSLVVEVTYNEQFF
>TRBV4-3|NA|TRBJ2-5|medium-sized
TGCGCCAGCAGCCAATCTACGCGGACACGGGCCCAGTACTTC
CASSQSTRTRAQYF
>TRBV5-1|TRBD2|TRBJ2-1|few
TGCGCCAGCAGCTCCCAAGGGGCGGGAGACCTACTTAAAATTGACAATGAGCAGTTCTTC
CASSSQGAGDLLKIDNEQFF
>TRBV5-1|NA|TRBJ1-6|NA
TGCGCCAGCAGCTTTGGGACAACTTATAATTCACCCCTCCACTTT
CASSFGTTYNSPLHF
>TRBV19|NA|TRBJ1-6|medium-sized
TGTGCCAGTAGTGCGGGACGGCTTAATTCACCCCTCCACTTT
CASSAGRLNSPLHF
>TRBV3-1|TRBD2|TRBJ2-1|few
TGTGCCAGCAGCCGCTGGACTAGCGGTGAGCATTTCTTC
CASSRWTSGEHFF
>TRBV7-9|NA|TRBJ1-2|medium-sized
TGTGCCAGCACCTTGGGGAACTATGGCTACACCTTC
CASTLGNYGYTF
>TRBV19|NA|TRBJ2-1|many
TGTGCCAGTCGGGGGGCGGAAAATGAGCAGTTCTTC
CASRGAENEQFF
>TRBV25-1|NA|TRBJ1-5|NA
TGTGCCAGCAGTGAATTGAAAGTTAATCAGCCCCAGCATTTT
CASSELKVNQPQHF
>TRBV29-1|TRBD2|TRBJ2-3|few
TGCAGCGCGGGGGGGGTAGATACGCAGTATTTT
CSAGGVDTQYF